Following are 26 T cell receptor beta chains from one sample sequenced in a study of blood T cell repertoires in COVID-19. TCRdb keeps only in-frame clones here, not all; method: immunoSEQ multiplex PCR. This sample has 200,000 to 250,000 clones, with more than 65% found just once. The sample taken for sequencing was peripheral blood. The receptor source for this set is a woman in her thirties or forties who had recovered from COVID-19.

The chain carries TRBV11-2 and TRBJ1-2; tentatively, D is TRBD1 (6 bases). CDR1 is SGHAT and CDR2 is FQNNGV in the germline V gene. Trimming removed 1 base at V and 8 bases at J, with 11 bases between. This CDR3 spans 13 amino acids. CDR3 coding DNA: TGTGCCAGCAGCTTAGCGGGGGGCTACGGCTACACCTTC. Encoded protein: CASSLAGGYGYTF.

The chain joins TRBV6-1 to TRBJ1-5; weak D call: TRBD1 (6 bases). Germline V lookup: CDR1 MNHNS, CDR2 SASEGT. Trimming took 6 bases from V and 3 from J, leaving 15 bases between them. CDR3 size: 15 residues. In nucleotides, the CDR3 is TGTGCCAGCAGAAGCCTCAGGGGAGACAATCAGCCCCAGCATTTT. Residues: CASRSLRGDNQPQHF.

This chain links TRBV9 with TRBJ2-1, with D tentatively TRBD2 (6 bases). CDR1 and CDR2 (germline): SGDLS, YYNGEE. V shed 0 bases and J shed 1 base, with 11 bases lying between them. The CDR3 is made up of 16 amino acids. Here the CDR3 reads CASSVVGAGSYNEQFF. In DNA form, the CDR3 reads TGTGCCAGCAGCGTAGTAGGGGCGGGGTCCTACAATGAGCAGTTCTTC.

The V gene is TRBV19, the J gene TRBJ2-7; the match to TRBD2 covers 11 bases. Trimming cost V 4 bases and J 5 bases; bases outside gene matches: 7. Germline V lookup: CDR1 LNHDA, CDR2 SQIVND (reference sequence). The CDR3 is 15 residues long. The CDR3 DNA is TGTGCCAGTAGTACGATGGGACTAGCGGAGCACGAGCAGTACTTC. Encoded protein: CASSTMGLAEHEQYF.

This chain uses TRBV19 with TRBJ1-5; D not certain. This CDR3 contains 14 residues. Germline CDR1 reads LNHDA; CDR2 reads SQIVND (reference sequence). Trimming took 5 bases from V and 4 from J, leaving 12 bases between them. The CDR3 sequence: CASSSERVNQPQHF. CDR3 coding DNA: TGTGCCAGTAGTTCAGAGAGGGTTAATCAGCCCCAGCATTTT. Drawing the rest from reference TRBV19 and TRBJ1-5, the complete variable domain is DGGITQSPKYLFRKEGQNVTLSCEQNLNHDAMYWYRQDPGQGLRLIYYSQIVNDFQKGDIAEGYSVSREKKESFPLTVTSAQKNPTAFYLCASSSERVNQPQHFGDGTRLSIL.

The rearrangement links TRBV7-6 to TRBJ2-2; D is perhaps TRBD2 (6 bases). There are 14 residues in the CDR3. Between the trimmed V and J ends, which lost 1 base and 6 bases, there was a span of 9 bases. Germline V CDR1 and CDR2: SGHVS, FNYEAQ. CDR3 region: CASSLDSGAGELFF. CDR3 coding DNA: TGTGCCAGCAGCTTAGACTCGGGAGCCGGGGAGCTGTTTTTT.

The sample holds a few counts of this clone. This chain connects TRBV5-1 to TRBJ1-3; D is unresolved. The CDR3 length is 15 residues. V lost 3 bases to trimming and J lost 0 bases, with 10 bases between them. Germline CDR1 is SGHRS and CDR2 is YFSETQ. The DNA for the CDR3 is TGCGCCAGCAGCTCTGACAATTACTCTGGAAACACCATATATTTT. This gives the protein CASSSDNYSGNTIYF. The whole variable domain, filled in from reference TRBV5-1 and TRBJ1-3, reads KAGVTQTPRYLIKTRGQQVTLSCSPISGHRSVSWYQQTPGQGLQFLFEYFSETQRNKGNFPGRFSGRQFSNSRSEMNVSTLELGDSALYLCASSSDNYSGNTIYFGEGSWLTVV.

The rearrangement uses TRBV11-2 and TRBJ2-2, with 7 bases identical to TRBD1. Germline CDR1 reads SGHAT; CDR2 reads FQNNGV. The CDR3 contains 12 residues. The ends lost 5 bases at V and 6 bases at J; junction bases unmatched: 0. The CDR3 DNA sequence: TGTGCCAGCAGCGGACAGGCCGGGGAGCTGTTTTTT. The encoded protein is CASSGQAGELFF.

This CDR3 is CASSSGTSGNNEQFF. Here the CDR3 DNA reads TGTGCCAGCAGCTCCGGGACTAGCGGTAACAATGAGCAGTTCTTC. The chain combines TRBV27 with TRBJ2-1; the match to TRBD2 covers 11 bases. CDR1 MNHEY and CDR2 SMNVEV come from the germline V gene (reference sequence). The CDR3 length is 15 residues. Losses at the gene ends were 6 bases for V and 5 bases for J; bases not matched to a gene: 6.

This rearrangement joins TRBV27 to TRBJ2-6; the D is unclear. Germline CDR1 and CDR2: MNHEY and SMNVEV (reference sequence). Trimming removed 3 bases at V and 2 bases at J, with 2 bases between. CDR3 length: 13 residues. The CDR3 DNA reads as TGTGCCAGCAGTTTTACTGGGGCCAACGTCCTGACTTTC. Translated, it gives CASSFTGANVLTF.

The chain recombines TRBV5-6 with TRBJ1-1; 8 bases agree with TRBD1. The CDR3 loop spans 17 amino acids. Germline CDR1 and CDR2: SGHDT and YYEEEE. Trimming cost V 2 bases and J 3 bases; bases outside gene matches: 12. The CDR3 region is CASSFQFRGLVDTEAFF. The CDR3 DNA follows: TGTGCCAGCAGCTTTCAGTTCAGGGGGCTGGTAGACACTGAAGCTTTCTTT.

V and J are TRBV6-5 and TRBJ2-2; the D is unclear. The CDR3 length is 14 residues. Germline CDR1 reads MNHEY; CDR2 reads SVGAGI. V dropped 6 bases and J dropped 3 bases, with 11 bases sitting between them. CDR3 DNA: TGTGCCAGCAGGGATGAGAGGTACACCGGGGAGCTGTTTTTT. Protein: CASRDERYTGELFF.

The DNA for the CDR3 is TGTGCCAGCAGCCTTTTGCGGGGAGAGAGGGAAAATGAAAAACTGTTTTTT. This sequence encodes CASSLLRGERENEKLFF. The rearrangement links TRBV4-2 to TRBJ1-4; D gene uncertain. V lost 4 bases, J lost 5 bases, and 20 bases lay in between. Germline CDR1 reads LGHNA; CDR2 reads YNFKEQ. The CDR3 has 17 residues.

This clone occurred many times. V is TRBV13 and J is TRBJ2-4; D perhaps matches TRBD1 (6 bases). Germline V gene lookup returns CDR1 PRHDT and CDR2 FYEKMQ (reference sequence). This CDR3 is 15 amino acids long. Trimming pared 3 bases from V and 0 bases from J, leaving 9 bases between. The CDR3 coding sequence is TGTGCCAGCAGCTTTACAGGGTCAGCCAAAAACATTCAGTACTTC. This sequence encodes CASSFTGSAKNIQYF.

This clone occurred a few times. This chain uses TRBV7-8 with TRBJ1-6, with D perhaps TRBD1 (5 bases). V lost 5 bases to trimming and J lost 7 bases, with 12 bases between them. CDR3 length: 14 amino acids. The germline CDR1 and CDR2 sequences are SGHVS and FQNEAQ. CDR3 in DNA: TGTGCCAGCAGCCCGGCGGCAGGGAATTCACCCCTCCACTTT. Translation: CASSPAAGNSPLHF.

The chain has TRBV27 and TRBJ2-2; TRBD1 matches at 9 bases. Germline CDR1 is MNHEY and CDR2 is SMNVEV (reference sequence). The ends lost 7 bases at V and 4 bases at J; junction bases unmatched: 7. The CDR3 sequence is 15 residues long. CDR3 sequence reads: CASTPGTGTTGELFF. DNA of the CDR3: TGTGCCAGCACCCCCGGGACAGGGACCACCGGGGAGCTGTTTTTT.

This chain joins TRBV7-2 and TRBJ1-2, with 8 bases matching TRBD1. Germline CDR1 is SGHTA and CDR2 is FQGNSA. The V gene end was trimmed by 1 base and the J gene end by 5 bases; junction bases not matched to a gene: 6. The CDR3 covers 15 residues. This chain's CDR3 is CASSLGGDRLYGYTF. The CDR3 DNA reads TGTGCCAGCAGCTTAGGAGGGGACAGGCTATATGGCTACACCTTC.

The V gene is TRBV6-5, the J gene TRBJ1-1; D not certain. V was shortened by 7 bases and J by 4 bases, with 7 bases between the two germline ends. CDR1 and CDR2 from the germline V gene are MNHEY and SVGAGI. CDR3 length: 11 amino acids. CDR3 region: CASMESTEAFF. The CDR3, as DNA: TGTGCCAGCATGGAGAGCACTGAAGCTTTCTTT.

This clone was counted between two and nine times. The chain couples TRBV3-1 (or the pseudogene TRBV3-2) to TRBJ2-7; 7 bases agree with TRBD1. There are 15 residues in the CDR3. J was trimmed by 6 bases and V by 3 bases; bases with no gene match: 11. The germline V gene encodes CDR1 LGHDT and CDR2 YNNKEL (reference sequence). CDR3 in DNA: TGTGCCAGCAGCCACAGACAGGGTTTCGACTCCGAGCAGTACTTC. This sequence encodes CASSHRQGFDSEQYF.

The CDR3 DNA is TGTGCCAGCAGTTATAGCCGTGCAGATACGCAGTATTTT. Residues: CASSYSRADTQYF. The chain has TRBV6-2 or TRBV6-3 and TRBJ2-3; D gene unclear. Trimming pared 3 bases from V and 4 bases from J, leaving 8 bases between. Per germline, CDR1 MNHEY and CDR2 SVGEGT. The CDR3 has 13 amino acids.

This clone showed up just once. The V and J genes are TRBV14 and TRBJ1-4, with unresolved D. CDR1 SGHDN and CDR2 FVKESK come from the germline V gene. V lost 4 bases and J 0 bases, leaving 3 bases between the germline ends. The CDR3 is 13 residues long. The CDR3 DNA reads as TGTGCCAGCAGCCGAGCAACTAATGAAAAACTGTTTTTT. Amino acid sequence: CASSRATNEKLFF.

The chain recombines TRBV10-3 with TRBJ2-7, with TRBD2 matching over 13 bases. The CDR3 contains 12 residues. V dropped 8 bases and J dropped 5; count of bases not matched to a gene: 0. Germline assignment: CDR1 ENHRY and CDR2 SYGVKD. The CDR3: CAIGTSGNEQYF. CDR3 coding DNA: TGTGCCATCGGGACTAGCGGGAACGAGCAGTACTTC.

This clone came up a few times. The V call is TRBV9, the J call TRBJ1-1; 7 nucleotides agree with TRBD1. CDR1 is SGDLS, CDR2 YYNGEE, per germline. The CDR3 covers 17 residues. V trimming: 4 bases; J trimming: 7 bases; junction bases outside the gene matches: 19. This chain's CDR3 is CASSLDRLPRPSGEAFF. The CDR3 nucleotides are TGTGCCAGCAGCTTGGACAGGCTCCCCAGGCCGAGTGGTGAAGCTTTCTTT.

V is TRBV12-5 and J is TRBJ1-5; D uncertain. CDR1 LGHNT and CDR2 FRNRAP come from the germline V gene. Between the trimmed V and J ends, which lost 0 bases and 2 bases, there was a span of 8 bases. The CDR3 contains 15 residues. The CDR3 nucleotides read TGTGCTAGTGGTTTGGTACTAGGTGGCAATCAGCCCCAGCATTTT. The encoded protein is CASGLVLGGNQPQHF. Full variable domain (outside the CDR3, taken from reference TRBV12-5 and TRBJ1-5): DARVTQTPRHKVTEMGQEVTMRCQPILGHNTVFWYRQTMMQGLELLAYFRNRAPLDDSGMPKDRFSAEMPDATLATLKIQPSEPRDSAVYFCASGLVLGGNQPQHFGDGTRLSIL.

The gene calls are TRBV11-2 and TRBJ1-2; 7 bases line up with TRBD1. Germline-derived CDR1 and CDR2 are SGHAT and FQNNGV. With V trimmed by 4 bases and J by 5 bases, 10 bases remained unmatched. This CDR3 has 15 amino acids. Here the CDR3 DNA reads TGTGCCAGCAGCTACGGGACAGACACCTCATATGGCTACACCTTC. Residues: CASSYGTDTSYGYTF.

This chain uses TRBV6-2 or TRBV6-3 with TRBJ1-1; D unresolved. V was clipped by 6 bases and J by 1 base, with 24 bases between them. CDR1 and CDR2 from the germline V gene are MNHEY and SVGEGT. The CDR3 is 18 amino acids. The CDR3 loop reads CASSFTASKDGRNTEAFF. CDR3 nucleotide sequence: TGTGCCAGCAGCTTTACGGCATCGAAGGACGGGAGGAACACTGAAGCTTTCTTT.